This T cell receptor (beta chain) emerged from a study of T cell responses to AZD1222 COVID-19 vaccine. Overall study findings and caveats: Possibly, clonal diversity was underestimated; donors were largely white British and included more females. Regions 160-218 and 743-854 dominated among vaccine-associated CD4 TCRs spanning spike.

To note about this clone: Its antigen is currently unknown.

Repertoires were generated with immunoSEQ multiplex PCR, while TCRdb's copy carries only in-frame clones and drops some. The data show 150,000 to 200,000 clones, 70% to 90% seen once. The CDR3 consists of 19 residues. In germline, CDR1 is LGHDT, CDR2 YNNKEL (reference sequence). J lost 0 bases, V lost 0 bases, and 11 bases had no gene match. The J gene is TRBJ2-7, the V gene TRBV3-1 (or the pseudogene TRBV3-2); TRBD2 aligns across 10 bases. The specimen was peripheral blood, collected on day 0 of AZD1222 vaccination. The receptor was isolated from an adult in good health. Here the CDR3 reads CASSQEISGGRGSSYEQYF. DNA for the CDR3: TGTGCCAGCAGCCAAGAGATTAGCGGGGGGAGAGGTAGCTCCTACGAGCAGTACTTC.